This T cell receptor beta chain stems from a study of shared clonotypes between healthy human individuals. Points on this clone: Other DNA sequences within the sample encode an identical CDR3.

The V and J ends lost 3 bases and 1 base respectively, with 9 bases between them. In germline, CDR1 is MDHEN, CDR2 SYDVKM. The CDR3 is made up of 14 amino acids. Generated by immunoSEQ multiplex PCR, the TCRdb table keeps only in-frame clones and is missing some. Altogether more than 1,200,000 clones are present, just under 99% being singletons, with the ten largest covering 0.3% to 0.45%. This TCR derives from a man under 40 in good health. Sequenced sample: naive CD4+ T cells sorted from blood. Described subset: CD45RA+ positively selected. J is TRBJ1-1 and V is TRBV28, with D possibly matching TRBD1 (5 bases). CDR3 nucleotides: TGTGCCAGCAGTTTGTTGGGGGGGAACACTGAAGCTTTCTTT. Translation gives CASSLLGGNTEAFF.